This is a list of T cell receptor beta chains from one sample in a study of blood T cell repertoires in COVID-19. Measured with immunoSEQ multiplex PCR; TCRdb has only the in-frame clones, and not every one. Among about 200,000 clones, roughly 90% were seen once, and the ten largest hold 5% to 7.5%. The sequenced sample was peripheral blood. These receptors all stem from a woman aged 40 to 55 who had recovered from COVID-19. Both conserved end residues are part of each CDR3. The D gene is left open where the match is weak. Clone size is shown for a subset of rows, as once, few, many or a class of expanded clone.

j_call: TRBJ1-5
clone_size: -
d_call: -
v_call: TRBV4-2
cdr3_length: 14
cdr3_nt: TGTGCCAGCAGCCAAGAGGGGGGTAATCAGCCCCAGCATTTT
cdr3_aa: CASSQEGGNQPQHF

j_call: TRBJ1-4
clone_size: -
d_call: -
v_call: TRBV5-6
cdr3_length: 16
cdr3_nt: TGTGCCAGCAGCTTGGGTACCCTAGCAACTAATGAAAAACTGTTTTTT
cdr3_aa: CASSLGTLATNEKLFF

j_call: TRBJ2-2
clone_size: once
d_call: TRBD2
v_call: TRBV27
cdr3_length: 14
cdr3_nt: TGTGCCAGCAGTTTCGGACTAGGGACCGGGGAGCTGTTTTTT
cdr3_aa: CASSFGLGTGELFF

j_call: TRBJ2-5
clone_size: -
d_call: TRBD2
v_call: TRBV4-1
cdr3_length: 15
cdr3_nt: TGCGCCAGCAGCCAAGAGTCTAGCGGCGGAGAGACCCAGTACTTC
cdr3_aa: CASSQESSGGETQYF

j_call: TRBJ1-2
clone_size: -
d_call: TRBD1
v_call: TRBV19
cdr3_length: 12
cdr3_nt: TGTGCCAGTTCCGGGACAGGGTATGGCTACACCTTC
cdr3_aa: CASSGTGYGYTF

j_call: TRBJ2-5
clone_size: -
d_call: -
v_call: TRBV18
cdr3_length: 15
cdr3_nt: TGTGCCAGCTCACCAATGGCAGGGCCGATGGAGACCCAGTACTTC
cdr3_aa: CASSPMAGPMETQYF

j_call: TRBJ2-7
clone_size: once
d_call: -
v_call: TRBV7-2
cdr3_length: 13
cdr3_nt: TGTGCCAGCAGCTTAGTAGGGGTCTACGAGCAGTACTTC
cdr3_aa: CASSLVGVYEQYF

j_call: TRBJ2-7
clone_size: -
d_call: -
v_call: TRBV19
cdr3_length: 14
cdr3_nt: TGTGCCAGTAGTTTTTCCAGGGACATCTACGAGCAGTACTTC
cdr3_aa: CASSFSRDIYEQYF

j_call: TRBJ2-2
clone_size: -
d_call: -
v_call: TRBV3-1/TRBV3-2
cdr3_length: 17
cdr3_nt: TGTGCCAGCAGCCAGTTGGGCTATGGTGGGCTTGGCGGGGAGCTGTTTTTT
cdr3_aa: CASSQLGYGGLGGELFF

j_call: TRBJ1-1
clone_size: once
d_call: -
v_call: TRBV29-1
cdr3_length: 14
cdr3_nt: TGCAGCGTTGAAGTTGGCAGGATGAACACTGAAGCTTTCTTT
cdr3_aa: CSVEVGRMNTEAFF

j_call: TRBJ1-1
clone_size: -
d_call: TRBD1
v_call: TRBV6-2/TRBV6-3
cdr3_length: 15
cdr3_nt: TGTGCCAGCAGTTCACGGACAGGGAGAAACACTGAAGCTTTCTTT
cdr3_aa: CASSSRTGRNTEAFF

j_call: TRBJ2-5
clone_size: -
d_call: TRBD2
v_call: TRBV28
cdr3_length: 19
cdr3_nt: TGTGCCAGCAGTACCTCCGAGTCTTCGTGGGGACTACTTAGAGAGACCCAGTACTTC
cdr3_aa: CASSTSESSWGLLRETQYF

j_call: TRBJ2-7
clone_size: once
d_call: TRBD2
v_call: TRBV3-1/TRBV3-2
cdr3_length: 14
cdr3_nt: TGTGCCAGCAGTCATAGCGGGAGCTCCTACGAGCAGTACTTC
cdr3_aa: CASSHSGSSYEQYF

j_call: TRBJ2-7
clone_size: -
d_call: TRBD2
v_call: TRBV12-5
cdr3_length: 14
cdr3_nt: TGTGCTAGTGGCCTCGGCGGCGGGAGTTTAGAGCAGTACTTC
cdr3_aa: CASGLGGGSLEQYF

j_call: TRBJ2-2
clone_size: once
d_call: -
v_call: TRBV27
cdr3_length: 14
cdr3_nt: TGTGCCAGCAGTTTCGGGGGGCTCACCGGGGAGCTGTTTTTT
cdr3_aa: CASSFGGLTGELFF

j_call: TRBJ2-7
clone_size: -
d_call: -
v_call: TRBV27
cdr3_length: 17
cdr3_nt: TGTGCCAGCAGTTGGCTATTGGGCTCTTTCATCCCCCACGAGCAGTACTTC
cdr3_aa: CASSWLLGSFIPHEQYF

j_call: TRBJ1-1
clone_size: -
d_call: TRBD1
v_call: TRBV2
cdr3_length: 13
cdr3_nt: TGTGCCAGCAGCGACCCCGGGACAGGTAACACTTTCTTT
cdr3_aa: CASSDPGTGNTFF

j_call: TRBJ1-3
clone_size: -
d_call: -
v_call: TRBV4-3
cdr3_length: 12
cdr3_nt: TGCGCCAGCAGCAGGGGGTCGGACACCATATATTTT
cdr3_aa: CASSRGSDTIYF

j_call: TRBJ2-2
clone_size: -
d_call: -
v_call: TRBV11-1
cdr3_length: 15
cdr3_nt: TGTGCCAGCAGAAACGCAGGGTTGGGCACCGGGGAGCTGTTTTTT
cdr3_aa: CASRNAGLGTGELFF

j_call: TRBJ1-5
clone_size: -
d_call: -
v_call: TRBV2
cdr3_length: 15
cdr3_nt: TGTGCCAGCAGTTCCGACAGATCTAGCAATCAGCCCCAGCATTTT
cdr3_aa: CASSSDRSSNQPQHF

j_call: TRBJ2-5
clone_size: -
d_call: -
v_call: TRBV28
cdr3_length: 14
cdr3_nt: TGTGCCAGCGCCGGGGGACAGAGCCAAGAGACCCAGTACTTC
cdr3_aa: CASAGGQSQETQYF

j_call: TRBJ2-5
clone_size: -
d_call: TRBD2
v_call: TRBV27
cdr3_length: 15
cdr3_nt: TGTGCCAGCAGTTGGGGACTAGCGGGAGGAGAGACCCAGTACTTC
cdr3_aa: CASSWGLAGGETQYF